What follows describes a single TCR beta chain. This entry belongs to a study of blood T cell repertoires in COVID-19. Germline V gene sequence: CDR1 LNHDA, CDR2 SQIVND (reference sequence). V was clipped by 7 bases and J by 9 bases, with 13 bases between them. The CDR3 is 13 residues long. Generated by immunoSEQ multiplex PCR, the TCRdb table keeps only in-frame clones and is missing some. The sample records roughly 220,000 clones, 86% being singletons. Sequenced: peripheral blood. The TCR sequence derives from a man aged 30 to 39 who had recovered from COVID-19. The V gene is TRBV19, the J gene TRBJ1-6, with D possibly TRBD1 on 5 matching bases. For the CDR3, the DNA is TGTGCCAGTAACCCAGGGATTGGTTCACCCCTCCACTTT. Encoded protein: CASNPGIGSPLHF. Variable domain in full (rest from reference TRBV19 and TRBJ1-6): DGGITQSPKYLFRKEGQNVTLSCEQNLNHDAMYWYRQDPGQGLRLIYYSQIVNDFQKGDIAEGYSVSREKKESFPLTVTSAQKNPTAFYLCASNPGIGSPLHFGNGTRLTVT.